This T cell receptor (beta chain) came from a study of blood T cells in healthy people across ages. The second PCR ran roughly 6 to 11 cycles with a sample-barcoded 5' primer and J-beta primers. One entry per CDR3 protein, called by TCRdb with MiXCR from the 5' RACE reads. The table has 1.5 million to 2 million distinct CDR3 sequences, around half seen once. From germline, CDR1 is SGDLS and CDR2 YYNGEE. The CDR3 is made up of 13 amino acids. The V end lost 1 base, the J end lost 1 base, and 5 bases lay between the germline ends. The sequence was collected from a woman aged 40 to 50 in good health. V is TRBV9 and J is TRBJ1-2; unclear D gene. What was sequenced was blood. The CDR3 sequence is CASSVKYNYGYTF. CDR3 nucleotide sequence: TGTGCCAGCAGCGTAAAATATAACTATGGCTACACCTTC.